A single sample is the source of the 13 T cell receptor beta chains below, sequenced in a study of shared clonotypes between healthy human individuals. Profiling relied on immunoSEQ multiplex PCR, and the TCRdb table lists in-frame clones only, not all of them. The sample includes approximately 2.1 million clones, about 92% of them seen just once. Material for sequencing was naive CD4+ T cells from PBMCs. Subset noted: CD45RA+ positively selected. These receptors were taken from a man aged 18 to 29 in good health. Some clones in this sample may be carry-over from other donors' samples.

This chain uses TRBV29-1 with TRBJ2-1; 9 nucleotides match TRBD2. The germline CDR1 and CDR2 sequences are SQVTM and ANQGSEA. The V gene end was trimmed by 6 bases and the J gene end by 0 bases; junction bases not matched to a gene: 6. The CDR3 contains 15 residues. The CDR3, as DNA: TGCAGCGTCCGTAGCGGGAGTATCTCCTACAATGAGCAGTTCTTC. Amino acids: CSVRSGSISYNEQFF.

J is TRBJ2-7 and V is TRBV15; 9 bases fit TRBD1. CDR1 and CDR2 (germline): LNHNV, YYDKDF (reference sequence). With 9 bases clipped from V and 4 bases from J, the junction kept 13 bases outside the gene matches. The length of the CDR3 is 15 residues. The CDR3 DNA reads TGTGCCACGAGGACAGGGGAAATGGCAAGTTACGAGCAGTACTTC. Protein: CATRTGEMASYEQYF.

The V call is TRBV4-3, the J call TRBJ1-5; D unclear. This CDR3 has 14 amino acids. Germline CDR1 reads LGHNA; CDR2 reads YSLEER. Trimming stripped 3 bases from V and 1 base from J, with 7 bases between. CDR3 sequence (DNA): TGCGCCAGCAGCCAGGAAGGGAGCAATCAGCCCCAGCATTTT. It specifies CASSQEGSNQPQHF.

V usage is TRBV27 and J usage is TRBJ2-7; TRBD1 aligns across 9 bases. The CDR3 extends over 16 amino acids. Germline CDR1 MNHEY, CDR2 SMNVEV (reference sequence). V shed 4 bases and J 2 bases; nucleotides not matched to a gene: 9. CDR3 loop: CASSYRRTGVAYEQYF. CDR3 bases: TGTGCCAGCAGTTACCGAAGGACAGGGGTAGCCTACGAGCAGTACTTC.

This rearrangement joins TRBV15 to TRBJ2-2, with 7 bases that match TRBD1. V shed 4 bases and J 1 base; nucleotides not matched to a gene: 3. The CDR3 runs 15 residues. The germline V gene encodes CDR1 LNHNV and CDR2 YYDKDF (reference sequence). The DNA of the CDR3 is TGTGCCACCAGCAAGACAGGGTTGAACACCGGGGAGCTGTTTTTT. Protein sequence: CATSKTGLNTGELFF.

This chain connects TRBV6-5 to TRBJ1-4; D may be TRBD1 (5 bases). Germline lookup yields CDR1 MNHEY and CDR2 SVGAGI. The CDR3 is made up of 16 amino acids. The V end lost 2 bases, the J end lost 7 bases, and 17 bases lay between the germline ends. Here the CDR3 DNA reads TGTGCCAGCAGTTACACTTCCGGACAAGGGACTGAAAAACTGTTTTTT. Translated: CASSYTSGQGTEKLFF.

This CDR3 is CASRQGQGLYEQYF. The CDR3 nucleotides are TGTGCCAGCAGACAGGGACAAGGCCTCTACGAGCAGTACTTC. The V gene is TRBV6-5, the J gene TRBJ2-7; TRBD1 is a possible D gene (6 bases). V was cut by 6 bases and J by 3 bases, with 15 bases left in between. The germline V gene has CDR1 MNHEY and CDR2 SVGAGI. The CDR3 extends over 14 amino acids.

The CDR3 sequence: CAWAHWTSGTYSTDTQYF. CDR3 coding DNA: TGTGCCTGGGCCCACTGGACTAGCGGGACCTATAGCACAGATACGCAGTATTTT. The V gene is TRBV30, the J gene TRBJ2-3; 12 bases are a match to TRBD2. Losses at the gene ends were 5 bases for V and 0 bases for J; bases not matched to a gene: 12. The CDR3 extends over 18 amino acids. Germline values: CDR1 GTSNPN, CDR2 SVGIG (reference sequence).

V is TRBV30 and J is TRBJ2-3; 10 bases align to TRBD1. The CDR3 loop spans 14 amino acids. V shed 4 bases and J 1 base; nucleotides not matched to a gene: 2. CDR1 is GTSNPN and CDR2 is SVGIG in the germline V gene (reference sequence). CDR3 nucleotide sequence: TGTGCCTGGACCGGGACAGGGGGCACAGATACGCAGTATTTT. Amino acids: CAWTGTGGTDTQYF.

The chain has TRBV30 and TRBJ1-3; 8 bases agree with TRBD1. CDR1 GTSNPN and CDR2 SVGIG come from the germline V gene (reference sequence). The CDR3 loop spans 13 amino acids. The J segment lost 4 bases and the V segment lost 5 bases, leaving 4 bases of the junction unmatched. CDR3 DNA sequence: TGTGCCTGGGCGACAGGGGTAGGAAACACCATATATTTT. Translating gives CAWATGVGNTIYF.

The chain has TRBV28 and TRBJ1-2; unclear D gene. The CDR3 loop spans 15 amino acids. V was shortened by 6 bases and J by 4 bases, with 18 bases between the two germline ends. Germline V gene sequence: CDR1 MDHEN, CDR2 SYDVKM. The CDR3 region is CASSQPILAGYGYTF. CDR3 nucleotide sequence: TGTGCCAGCAGCCAACCGATCCTGGCTGGCTATGGCTACACCTTC.

This clone was counted once. The rearrangement joins TRBV5-4 to TRBJ1-4; 9 bases match TRBD1. The V gene end was trimmed by 4 bases and the J gene end by 8 bases; junction bases not matched to a gene: 9. Germline CDR1 and CDR2: SGHNT and YYREEE (reference sequence). This CDR3 contains 15 residues. CDR3 sequence reads: CASSINRGRGEKLFF. The CDR3 bases are TGTGCCAGCAGCATCAACAGGGGGCGTGGGGAAAAACTGTTTTTT.

The CDR3 DNA reads as TGTGCCAGCAGCTCCGGGCCTCTCTATGGCTACACCTTC. Its translation is CASSSGPLYGYTF. The chain has TRBV9 and TRBJ1-2; D is unclear. This CDR3 has 13 residues. Trimming cost V 4 bases and J 4 bases, with 11 bases left between them. Germline values: CDR1 SGDLS, CDR2 YYNGEE.